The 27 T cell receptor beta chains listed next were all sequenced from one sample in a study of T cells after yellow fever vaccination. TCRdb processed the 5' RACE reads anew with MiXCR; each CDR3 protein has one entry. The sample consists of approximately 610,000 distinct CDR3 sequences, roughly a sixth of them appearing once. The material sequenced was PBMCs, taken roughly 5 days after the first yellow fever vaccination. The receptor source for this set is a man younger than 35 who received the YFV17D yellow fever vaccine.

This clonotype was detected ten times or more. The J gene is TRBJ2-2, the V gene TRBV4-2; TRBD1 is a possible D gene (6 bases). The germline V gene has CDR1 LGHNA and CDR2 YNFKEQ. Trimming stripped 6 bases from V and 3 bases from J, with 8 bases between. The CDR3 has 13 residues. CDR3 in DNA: TGTGCCAGCAGTCAGGGGTACACCGGGGAGCTGTTTTTT. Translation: CASSQGYTGELFF.

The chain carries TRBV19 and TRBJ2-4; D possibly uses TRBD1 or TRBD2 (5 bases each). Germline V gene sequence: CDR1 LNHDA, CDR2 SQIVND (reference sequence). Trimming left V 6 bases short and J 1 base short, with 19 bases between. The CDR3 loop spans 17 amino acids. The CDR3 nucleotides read TGTGCCAGTAGCCTCATTTGGGGGTTGAGGGCCAAAAACATTCAGTACTTC. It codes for CASSLIWGLRAKNIQYF.

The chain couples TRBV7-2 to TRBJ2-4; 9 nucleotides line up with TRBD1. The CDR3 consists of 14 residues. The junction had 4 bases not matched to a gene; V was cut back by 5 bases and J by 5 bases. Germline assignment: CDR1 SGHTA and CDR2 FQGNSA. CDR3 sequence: CASSQDRGENIQYF. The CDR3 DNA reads TGTGCCAGCAGCCAGGACAGGGGCGAAAACATTCAGTACTTC.

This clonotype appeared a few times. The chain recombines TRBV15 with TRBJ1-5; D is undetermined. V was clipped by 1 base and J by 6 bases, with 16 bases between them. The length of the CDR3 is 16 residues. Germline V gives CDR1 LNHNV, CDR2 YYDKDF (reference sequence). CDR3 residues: CATSRGGGGLSQPQHF. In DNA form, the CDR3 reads TGTGCCACCAGCAGAGGAGGCGGAGGGTTGTCTCAGCCCCAGCATTTT.

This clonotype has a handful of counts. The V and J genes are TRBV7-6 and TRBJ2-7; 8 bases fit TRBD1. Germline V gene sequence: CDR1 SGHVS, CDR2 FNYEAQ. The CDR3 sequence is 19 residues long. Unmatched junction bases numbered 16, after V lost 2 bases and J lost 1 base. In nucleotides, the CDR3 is TGTGCCAGCAGCTTATCTTACCGAGCTCCGCGACAGGGGTCCTACGAGCAGTACTTC. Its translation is CASSLSYRAPRQGSYEQYF.

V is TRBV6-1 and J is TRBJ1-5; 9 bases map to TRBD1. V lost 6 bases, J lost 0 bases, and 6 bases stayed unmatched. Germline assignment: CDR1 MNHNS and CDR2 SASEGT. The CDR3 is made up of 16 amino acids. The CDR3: CASRWDRVYSNQPQHF. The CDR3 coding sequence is TGTGCCAGCAGATGGGACAGGGTCTATAGCAATCAGCCCCAGCATTTT.

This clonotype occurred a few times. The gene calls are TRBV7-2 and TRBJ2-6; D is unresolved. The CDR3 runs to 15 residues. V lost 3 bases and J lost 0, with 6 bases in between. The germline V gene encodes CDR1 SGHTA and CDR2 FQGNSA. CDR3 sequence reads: CASSFPFSGANVLTF. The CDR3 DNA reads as TGTGCCAGCAGCTTCCCGTTCTCTGGGGCCAACGTCCTGACTTTC.

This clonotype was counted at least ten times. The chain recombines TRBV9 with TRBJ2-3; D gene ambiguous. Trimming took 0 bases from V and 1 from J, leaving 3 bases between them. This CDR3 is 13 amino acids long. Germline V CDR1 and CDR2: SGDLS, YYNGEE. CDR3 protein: CASSVVGTDTQYF. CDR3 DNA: TGTGCCAGCAGCGTAGTGGGCACAGATACGCAGTATTTT.

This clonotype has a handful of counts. CDR3 nucleotides: TGTGCCAGCAGCTTAGCCAGGTTTCATCCTGGGGCCAACGTCCTGACTTTC. This codes for CASSLARFHPGANVLTF. This chain connects TRBV7-9 to TRBJ2-6; D not certain. V lost 0 bases to trimming and J lost 2 bases, with 11 bases between them. There are 17 residues in the CDR3. Looked up from germline, CDR1 is SEHNR and CDR2 is FQNEAQ (reference sequence).

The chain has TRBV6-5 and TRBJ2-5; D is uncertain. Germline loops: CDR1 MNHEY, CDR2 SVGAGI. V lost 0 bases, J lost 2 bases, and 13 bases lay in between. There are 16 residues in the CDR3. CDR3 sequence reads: CASSYSRMGLQETQYF. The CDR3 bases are TGTGCCAGCAGTTACTCCAGGATGGGATTACAAGAGACCCAGTACTTC.

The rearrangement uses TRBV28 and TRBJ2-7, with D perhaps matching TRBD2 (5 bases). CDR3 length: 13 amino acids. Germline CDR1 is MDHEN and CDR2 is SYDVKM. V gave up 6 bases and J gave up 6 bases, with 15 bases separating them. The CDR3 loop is CASSHLLGTEQYV. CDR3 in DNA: TGTGCCAGCAGCCACCTACTAGGAACCGAGCAGTACGTC.

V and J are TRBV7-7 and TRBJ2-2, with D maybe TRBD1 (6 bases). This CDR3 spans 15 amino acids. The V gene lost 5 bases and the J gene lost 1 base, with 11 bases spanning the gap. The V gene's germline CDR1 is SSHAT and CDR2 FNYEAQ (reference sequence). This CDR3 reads CASSPRGWNTGELFF. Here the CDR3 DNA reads TGTGCCAGCAGCCCAAGGGGGTGGAACACCGGGGAGCTGTTTTTT.

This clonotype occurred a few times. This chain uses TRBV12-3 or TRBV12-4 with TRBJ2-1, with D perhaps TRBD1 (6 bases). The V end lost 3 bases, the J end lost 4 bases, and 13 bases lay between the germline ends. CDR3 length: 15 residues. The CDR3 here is CASSFRQGLYNEQFF. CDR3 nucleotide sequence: TGTGCCAGCAGTTTTCGGCAGGGGCTTTACAATGAGCAGTTCTTC.

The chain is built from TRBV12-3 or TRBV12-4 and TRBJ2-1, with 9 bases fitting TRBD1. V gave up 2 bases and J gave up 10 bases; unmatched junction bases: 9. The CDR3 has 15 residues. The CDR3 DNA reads TGTGCCAGCAGTTTAAGGACAGGGGATGTAGGGGAGCAGTTCTTC. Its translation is CASSLRTGDVGEQFF.

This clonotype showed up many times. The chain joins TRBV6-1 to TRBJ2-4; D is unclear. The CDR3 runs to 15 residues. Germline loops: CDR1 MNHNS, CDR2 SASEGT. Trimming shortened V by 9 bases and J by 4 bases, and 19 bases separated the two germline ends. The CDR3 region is CASTHGAVGKNIQYF. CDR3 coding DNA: TGTGCCAGTACCCACGGCGCGGTAGGGAAAAACATTCAGTACTTC.

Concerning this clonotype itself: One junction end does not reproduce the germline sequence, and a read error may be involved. The CDR3 coding sequence is TGCTGTGCTAGTCTGCTAGCGGGGATCGAATACAATGAGCAGTTCTTC. This codes for CCASLLAGIEYNEQFF. J is TRBJ2-1 and V is TRBV20-1, with 9 nucleotides matching TRBD2. The V gene's germline CDR1 is DFQATT and CDR2 SNEGSKA (reference sequence). This CDR3 is built from 16 residues.

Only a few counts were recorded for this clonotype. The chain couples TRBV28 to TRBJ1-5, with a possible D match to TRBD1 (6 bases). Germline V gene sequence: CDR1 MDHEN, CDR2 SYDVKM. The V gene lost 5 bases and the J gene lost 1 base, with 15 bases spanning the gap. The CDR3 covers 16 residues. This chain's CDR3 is CASSLGGGGSNQPQHF. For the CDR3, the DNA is TGTGCCAGCAGTCTAGGAGGAGGGGGGAGCAATCAGCCCCAGCATTTT.

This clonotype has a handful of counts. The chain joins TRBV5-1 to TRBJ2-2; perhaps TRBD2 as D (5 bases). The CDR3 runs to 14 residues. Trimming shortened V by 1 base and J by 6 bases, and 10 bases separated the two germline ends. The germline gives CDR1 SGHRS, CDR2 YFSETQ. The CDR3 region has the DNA TGCGCCAGCAGCTTGATCGGGGAAGCCGGGGAGCTGTTTTTT. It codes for CASSLIGEAGELFF.

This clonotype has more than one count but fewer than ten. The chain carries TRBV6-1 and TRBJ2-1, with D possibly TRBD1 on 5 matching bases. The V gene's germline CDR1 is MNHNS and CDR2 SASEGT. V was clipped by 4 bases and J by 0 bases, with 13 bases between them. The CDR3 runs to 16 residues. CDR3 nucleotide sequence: TGTGCCAGCAGTGGCCCAGGGTCGGGCTCCTACAATGAGCAGTTCTTC. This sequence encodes CASSGPGSGSYNEQFF.

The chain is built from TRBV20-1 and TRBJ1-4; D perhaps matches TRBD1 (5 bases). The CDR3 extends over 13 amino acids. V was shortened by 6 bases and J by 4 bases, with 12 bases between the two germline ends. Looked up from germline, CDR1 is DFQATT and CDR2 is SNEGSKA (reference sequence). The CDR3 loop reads CSASSGYNEKLFF. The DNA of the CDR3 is TGCAGTGCCAGCTCAGGGTATAATGAAAAACTGTTTTTT.

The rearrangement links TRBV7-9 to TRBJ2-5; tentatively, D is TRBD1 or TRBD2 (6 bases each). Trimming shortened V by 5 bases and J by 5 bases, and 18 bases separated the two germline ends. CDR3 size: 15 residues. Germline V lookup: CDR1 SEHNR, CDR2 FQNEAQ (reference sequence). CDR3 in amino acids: CASSPRRGAGETQYF. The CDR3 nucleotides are TGTGCCAGCAGCCCACGTAGGGGGGCGGGTGAGACCCAGTACTTC.

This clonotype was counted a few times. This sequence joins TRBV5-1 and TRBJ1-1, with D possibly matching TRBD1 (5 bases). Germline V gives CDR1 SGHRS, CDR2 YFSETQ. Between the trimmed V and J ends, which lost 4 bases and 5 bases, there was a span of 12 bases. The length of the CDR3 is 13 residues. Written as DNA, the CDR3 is TGCGCCAGCAGCCCGAAAGGGGTTACTGAAGCTTTCTTT. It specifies CASSPKGVTEAFF. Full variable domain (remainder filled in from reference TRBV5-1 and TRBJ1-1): KAGVTQTPRYLIKTRGQQVTLSCSPISGHRSVSWYQQTPGQGLQFLFEYFSETQRNKGNFPGRFSGRQFSNSRSEMNVSTLELGDSALYLCASSPKGVTEAFFGQGTRLTVV.

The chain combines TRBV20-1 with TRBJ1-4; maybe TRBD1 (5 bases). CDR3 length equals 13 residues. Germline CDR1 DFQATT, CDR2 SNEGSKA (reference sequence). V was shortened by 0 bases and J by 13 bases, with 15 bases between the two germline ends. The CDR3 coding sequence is TGCAGTGCTAGAGATGACCAGGGAGTAGGACTGTTTTTT. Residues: CSARDDQGVGLFF.

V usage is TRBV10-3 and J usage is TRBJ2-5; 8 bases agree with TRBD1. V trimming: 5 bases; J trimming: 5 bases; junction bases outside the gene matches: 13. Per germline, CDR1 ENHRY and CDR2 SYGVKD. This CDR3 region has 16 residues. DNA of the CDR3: TGTGCCATCAGTCAAGAGTGGGACAGGAGGTGGGAGACCCAGTACTTC. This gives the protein CAISQEWDRRWETQYF.

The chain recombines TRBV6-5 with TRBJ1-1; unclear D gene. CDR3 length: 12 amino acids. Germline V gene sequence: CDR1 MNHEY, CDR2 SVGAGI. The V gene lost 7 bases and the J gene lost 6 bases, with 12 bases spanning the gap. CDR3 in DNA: TGTGCCAGCACCCGACGAGGCCCTGAAGCTTTCTTT. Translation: CASTRRGPEAFF.

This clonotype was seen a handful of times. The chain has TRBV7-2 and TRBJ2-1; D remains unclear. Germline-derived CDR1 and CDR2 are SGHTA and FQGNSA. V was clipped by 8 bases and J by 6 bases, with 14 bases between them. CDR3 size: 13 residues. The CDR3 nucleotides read TGTGCCAGCTTAAGTATGCGAGGCAATGAGCAGTTCTTC. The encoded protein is CASLSMRGNEQFF. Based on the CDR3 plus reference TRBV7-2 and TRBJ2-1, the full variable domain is GAGVSQSPSNKVTEKGKDVELRCDPISGHTALYWYRQSLGQGLEFLIYFQGNSAPDKSGLPSDRFSAERTGGSVSTLTIQRTQQEDSAVYLCASLSMRGNEQFFGPGTRLTVL.

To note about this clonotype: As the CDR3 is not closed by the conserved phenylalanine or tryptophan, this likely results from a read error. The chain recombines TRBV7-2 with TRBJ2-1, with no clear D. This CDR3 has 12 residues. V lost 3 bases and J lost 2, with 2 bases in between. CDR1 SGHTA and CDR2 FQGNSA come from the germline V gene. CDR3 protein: CASSFTYNEQFL. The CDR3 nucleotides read TGTGCCAGCAGCTTTACCTACAATGAGCAGTTCTTA.